This is a list of T cell receptor beta chains from one sample in a study of technical replicates of blood from several donors. Data came from immunoSEQ multiplex PCR; TCRdb stores just in-frame clones and leaves some out. The sample consists of about 61,000 clones, over 75% of them appearing once. Sequencing was performed on PBMCs. The source is a human donor in good health. Some clones in this sample may be carry-over from other donors' samples. CDR3s include the opening cysteine and the closing phenylalanine or tryptophan. Fields, in order: clone size, D gene, CDR3 length, V gene, J gene, CDR3 protein, CDR3 DNA. D genes are given only for firm matches. Size values are once, few and many counts, or a class for expanded clones, and some rows have none.

NA	NA	16	TRBV10-3	TRBJ2-7	CAISARQVRRLREQYF	TGTGCCATCAGTGCCCGACAGGTTCGGAGACTTAGGGAGCAGTACTTC
NA	TRBD1	17	TRBV5-6	TRBJ1-3	CASSLGGQGATGNTIYF	TGTGCCAGCAGCTTGGGGGGGCAGGGGGCAACTGGAAACACCATATATTTT
once	NA	13	TRBV6-5	TRBJ1-5	CASRSSVNQPQHF	TGTGCCAGCCGCTCCAGTGTCAATCAGCCCCAGCATTTT
NA	NA	16	TRBV7-9	TRBJ2-7	CAEGPLTDLLPYEQYF	TGTGCCGAGGGCCCCCTCACGGACTTACTTCCCTACGAGCAGTACTTC
few	NA	15	TRBV15	TRBJ2-2	CATSRGLDRTGELFF	TGTGCCACCAGCAGAGGGCTAGACCGCACCGGGGAGCTGTTTTTT
NA	NA	14	TRBV4-2	TRBJ2-3	CASSPGAATDTQYF	TGTGCCAGCAGCCCGGGAGCGGCTACAGATACGCAGTATTTT
NA	TRBD2	13	TRBV2	TRBJ2-1	CASNLAGGFEQFF	TGTGCCAGCAATTTAGCGGGAGGCTTTGAGCAGTTCTTC
NA	NA	13	TRBV2	TRBJ1-3	CGGRQSSGNTIYF	TGTGGGGGGCGGCAAAGCTCTGGAAACACCATATATTTT
NA	NA	14	TRBV7-2	TRBJ1-1	CASTPQAPNTEAFF	TGTGCCAGCACCCCTCAGGCGCCCAACACTGAAGCTTTCTTT
NA	TRBD2	17	TRBV7-2	TRBJ2-3	CASSFLSAGGRSDTQYF	TGTGCCAGCAGCTTCTTATCTGCGGGGGGGCGCTCAGATACGCAGTATTTT
NA	NA	12	TRBV9	TRBJ2-7	CASSSNQYEQYF	TGTGCCAGCAGCTCTAACCAATACGAGCAGTACTTC
NA	NA	15	TRBV7-9	TRBJ2-7	CASTSITPGDSGQYF	TGTGCCAGCACATCCATCACTCCGGGCGATAGCGGACAGTACTTC
NA	TRBD2	13	TRBV29-1	TRBJ2-3	CSVRSGGTDTQYF	TGCAGCGTAAGAAGCGGGGGGACAGATACGCAGTATTTT
NA	TRBD1	15	TRBV2	TRBJ2-1	CASRTQGAVGREQFF	TGTGCCAGCAGGACACAGGGGGCGGTAGGTCGTGAGCAGTTCTTC
many	NA	17	TRBV23-1	TRBJ1-1	CASSQSSVPAMNTEAFF	TGCGCCAGCAGTCAATCGTCGGTCCCTGCCATGAACACTGAAGCTTTCTTT
once	NA	14	TRBV2	TRBJ2-1	CASSEWTVLNEQFF	TGTGCCAGCAGTGAATGGACAGTCCTAAATGAGCAGTTCTTC
NA	NA	13	TRBV2	TRBJ1-3	CASRNQGIGTIYF	TGTGCCAGCAGAAATCAGGGGATTGGCACCATATATTTT
NA	NA	14	TRBV18	TRBJ2-5	CASSPSTAEETQYF	TGTGCCAGCTCACCATCGACAGCCGAAGAGACCCAGTACTTC
NA	NA	13	TRBV5-8	TRBJ1-2	CASGGMGHYGYTF	TGTGCCAGCGGGGGCATGGGGCACTATGGCTACACCTTC
NA	NA	13	TRBV7-2	TRBJ2-7	CASSLGELYEQYF	TGTGCCAGCAGCTTAGGGGAGCTCTACGAGCAGTACTTC
NA	NA	15	TRBV23-1	TRBJ1-2	CASSQALTANYGYTF	TGCGCCAGCAGTCAGGCCCTTACAGCTAACTATGGCTACACCTTC
once	NA	15	TRBV6-4	TRBJ2-1	CASSDGAGSYNEQFF	TGTGCCAGCAGTGACGGAGCGGGTTCCTACAATGAGCAGTTCTTC
NA	NA	14	TRBV25-1	TRBJ2-1	CASSDWVSYNEQFF	TGTGCCAGCAGCGACTGGGTCTCCTACAATGAGCAGTTCTTC
NA	TRBD1	17	TRBV30	TRBJ1-6	CAWSVSWTGHLDSPLHF	TGTGCCTGGAGTGTTAGCTGGACAGGCCACCTGGATTCACCCCTCCACTTT
NA	NA	14	TRBV9	TRBJ2-7	CASSVGQRVGEQYF	TGTGCCAGCAGCGTAGGGCAGAGGGTCGGCGAGCAGTACTTC
few	NA	18	TRBV2	TRBJ1-6	CASSAFYSGEGSNSPLHF	TGTGCCAGCAGCGCCTTTTATTCAGGGGAGGGTTCTAATTCACCCCTCCACTTT
NA	TRBD2	17	TRBV9	TRBJ2-3	CASSVVWASGSPDTQYF	TGTGCCAGCAGCGTAGTATGGGCTAGCGGGAGTCCAGATACGCAGTATTTT
NA	TRBD2	15	TRBV4-1	TRBJ2-5	CASSQSATSVETQYF	TGCGCCAGCAGCCAATCGGCGACTAGCGTTGAGACCCAGTACTTC
NA	TRBD1	16	TRBV5-6	TRBJ2-2	CASRETGTGNTGELFF	TGTGCCAGCAGAGAAACCGGGACAGGAAACACCGGGGAGCTGTTTTTT
NA	NA	14	TRBV4-1	TRBJ1-6	CASSQVGFVDTLHF	TGCGCCAGCAGCCAAGTCGGTTTTGTTGACACCCTCCACTTT
NA	NA	15	TRBV11-2	TRBJ1-2	CASSSDPSRRDGYTF	TGTGCCAGCAGCTCCGACCCAAGCAGGAGGGATGGCTACACCTTC
NA	NA	14	TRBV11-1	TRBJ2-3	CASSLAPNTDTQYF	TGTGCCAGCAGCTTAGCTCCAAACACAGATACGCAGTATTTT
NA	NA	10	TRBV4-2	TRBJ1-2	CASSDSTWTF	TGTGCCAGCAGCGATTCTACGTGGACCTTC
NA	TRBD2	15	TRBV7-3	TRBJ2-5	CASSPRLAGEETQYF	TGTGCCAGCAGCCCTCGACTAGCGGGAGAAGAGACCCAGTACTTC
NA	NA	15	TRBV19	TRBJ2-7	CASSIAAGSSYEQYF	TGTGCCAGTAGTATAGCTGCGGGAAGCTCCTACGAGCAGTACTTC
NA	NA	15	TRBV5-1	TRBJ1-1	CASSWRGGGNTEAFF	TGCGCCAGCAGCTGGCGCGGGGGGGGAAACACTGAAGCTTTCTTT
NA	TRBD2	13	TRBV6-5	TRBJ2-5	CASSYDSGETQYF	TGTGCCAGCAGTTACGATAGCGGGGAGACCCAGTACTTC
few	NA	12	TRBV6-6	TRBJ1-5	CASSDRNQPQHF	TGTGCCAGCAGTGACAGGAATCAGCCCCAGCATTTT
NA	TRBD2	16	TRBV5-6	TRBJ2-7	CASSFVASSGSHEQYF	TGTGCCAGCAGCTTCGTGGCTTCTAGCGGGAGCCACGAGCAGTACTTC
NA	TRBD2	16	TRBV7-3	TRBJ2-1	CASSPGTSGGDNEQFF	TGTGCCAGCAGCCCCGGGACTAGCGGGGGGGATAATGAGCAGTTCTTC
once	TRBD1	15	TRBV5-1	TRBJ1-4	CASSFAGGTNEKLFF	TGCGCCAGCAGCTTTGCAGGGGGCACTAATGAAAAACTGTTTTTT
NA	NA	12	TRBV11-2	TRBJ2-3	CASSLPGSTQYF	TGTGCCAGCAGCTTACCGGGGAGTACGCAGTATTTT